This T cell receptor beta chain was sequenced in a study of T cell responses to AZD1222 COVID-19 vaccine. Study-level points and caveats: There were mostly white British donors and more females than males, and clonal diversity was possibly underestimated.

About this clone itself: Its antigen is unidentified.

TCRdb's copy holds only in-frame clones and misses some; the assay was immunoSEQ multiplex PCR. Of some 130,000 clones listed, about nine tenths are singletons. The sequence derives from an adult in good health. Material: peripheral blood, obtained on day 0 of AZD1222 vaccination.

In DNA, the CDR3 is TGTGCCAGCAGTAGGGGCCTCAGCTACGAGCAGTACTTC. This translates into CASSRGLSYEQYF. This chain uses TRBV2 with TRBJ2-7; a weak D match, TRBD1 (5 bases). CDR1 and CDR2 from the germline V gene are SNHLY and FYNNEI. V was cut by 5 bases and J by 3 bases, with 11 bases left in between. The CDR3 consists of 13 residues.